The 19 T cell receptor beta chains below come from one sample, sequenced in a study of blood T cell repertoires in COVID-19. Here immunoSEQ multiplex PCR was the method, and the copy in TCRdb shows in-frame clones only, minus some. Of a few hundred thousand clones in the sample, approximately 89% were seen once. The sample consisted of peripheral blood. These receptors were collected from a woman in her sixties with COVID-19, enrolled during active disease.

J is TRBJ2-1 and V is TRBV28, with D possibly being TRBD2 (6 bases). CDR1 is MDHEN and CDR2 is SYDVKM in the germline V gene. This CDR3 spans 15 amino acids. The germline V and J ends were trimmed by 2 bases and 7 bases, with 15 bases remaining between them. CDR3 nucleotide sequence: TGTGCCAGCAGTTTAGGACGGGGGTTGTGGAATGAGCAGTTCTTC. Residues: CASSLGRGLWNEQFF.

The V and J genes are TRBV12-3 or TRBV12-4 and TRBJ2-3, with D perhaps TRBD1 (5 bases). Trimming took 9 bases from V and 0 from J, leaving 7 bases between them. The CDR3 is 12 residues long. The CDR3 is CASGASTDTQYF. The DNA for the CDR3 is TGTGCCAGTGGGGCAAGCACAGATACGCAGTATTTT.

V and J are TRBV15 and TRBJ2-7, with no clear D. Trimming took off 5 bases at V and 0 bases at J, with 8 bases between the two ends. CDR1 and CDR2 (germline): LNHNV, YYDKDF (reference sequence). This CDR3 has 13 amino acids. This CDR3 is CATSELPSYEQYF. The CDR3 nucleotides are TGTGCCACCAGCGAGCTTCCCTCCTACGAGCAGTACTTC.

CDR3 region: CASSTDSYFSGNTIYF. The CDR3 nucleotides read TGTGCCAGCAGTACGGACAGCTACTTCTCTGGAAACACCATATATTTT. The chain recombines TRBV2 with TRBJ1-3, with D possibly TRBD1 on 6 matching bases. Germline V gene sequence: CDR1 SNHLY, CDR2 FYNNEI. This CDR3 region has 16 residues. Trimming took off 5 bases at V and 0 bases at J, with 14 bases between the two ends.

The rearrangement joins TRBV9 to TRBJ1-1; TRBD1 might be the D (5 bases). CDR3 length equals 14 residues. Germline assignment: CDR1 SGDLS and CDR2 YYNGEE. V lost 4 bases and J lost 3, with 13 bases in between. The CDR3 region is CASSPRQPYTEAFF. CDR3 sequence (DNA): TGTGCCAGCAGCCCCCGACAGCCTTACACTGAAGCTTTCTTT.

The DNA for the CDR3 is TGTGCCAGCAGTTTATACAGGTTCGGTGGCTACACCTTC. Residues: CASSLYRFGGYTF. This chain links TRBV12-3 or TRBV12-4 with TRBJ1-2, with D possibly TRBD1 on 5 matching bases. The CDR3 is 13 amino acids. V shed 2 bases and J shed 7 bases, with 11 bases lying between them.

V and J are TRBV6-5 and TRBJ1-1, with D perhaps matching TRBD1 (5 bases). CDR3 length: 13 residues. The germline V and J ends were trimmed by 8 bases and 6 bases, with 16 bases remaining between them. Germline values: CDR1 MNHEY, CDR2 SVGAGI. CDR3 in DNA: TGTGCCAGCTCGACCAGGGCGAGCGCTGAAGCTTTCTTT. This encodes CASSTRASAEAFF.

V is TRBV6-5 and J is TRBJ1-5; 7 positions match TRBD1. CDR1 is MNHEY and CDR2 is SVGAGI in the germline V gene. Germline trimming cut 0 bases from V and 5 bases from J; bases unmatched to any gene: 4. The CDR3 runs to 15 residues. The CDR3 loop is CASSYSTGTDQPQHF. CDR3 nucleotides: TGTGCCAGCAGTTACTCGACCGGGACAGATCAGCCCCAGCATTTT.

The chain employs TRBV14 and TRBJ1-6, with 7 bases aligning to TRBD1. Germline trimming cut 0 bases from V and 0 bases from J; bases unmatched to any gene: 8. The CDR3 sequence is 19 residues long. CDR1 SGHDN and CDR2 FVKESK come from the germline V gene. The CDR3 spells CASSQDFMAGGSYNSPLHF. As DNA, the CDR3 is TGTGCCAGCAGCCAAGATTTTATGGCAGGGGGCTCCTATAATTCACCCCTCCACTTT.

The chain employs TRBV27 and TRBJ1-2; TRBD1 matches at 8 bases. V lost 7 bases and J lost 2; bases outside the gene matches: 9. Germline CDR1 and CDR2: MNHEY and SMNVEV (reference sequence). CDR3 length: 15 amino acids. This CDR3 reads CASTELGQGNYGYTF. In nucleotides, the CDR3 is TGTGCCAGCACCGAACTCGGACAGGGAAACTATGGCTACACCTTC.

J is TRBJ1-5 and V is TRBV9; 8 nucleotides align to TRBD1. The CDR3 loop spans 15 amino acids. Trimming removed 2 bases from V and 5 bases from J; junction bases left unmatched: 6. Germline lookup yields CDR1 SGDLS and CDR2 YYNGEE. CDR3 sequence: CASSVSGQGHQPQHF. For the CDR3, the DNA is TGTGCCAGCAGCGTTTCCGGACAGGGCCATCAGCCCCAGCATTTT.

The CDR3 protein is CASSPPSFRVWGYTF. DNA for the CDR3: TGTGCCAGCAGTCCCCCCTCATTTCGGGTCTGGGGCTACACCTTC. The rearrangement links TRBV28 to TRBJ1-2, with D uncertain. This CDR3 has 15 residues. Germline V CDR1 and CDR2: MDHEN, SYDVKM. V lost 5 bases, J lost 8 bases, and 21 bases lay in between.

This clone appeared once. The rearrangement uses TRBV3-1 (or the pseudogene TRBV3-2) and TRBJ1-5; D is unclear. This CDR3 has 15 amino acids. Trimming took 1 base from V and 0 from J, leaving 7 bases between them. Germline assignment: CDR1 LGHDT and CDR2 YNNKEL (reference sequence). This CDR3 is CASSQGFSSNQPQHF. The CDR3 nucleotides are TGTGCCAGCAGCCAAGGTTTCAGTAGCAATCAGCCCCAGCATTTT.

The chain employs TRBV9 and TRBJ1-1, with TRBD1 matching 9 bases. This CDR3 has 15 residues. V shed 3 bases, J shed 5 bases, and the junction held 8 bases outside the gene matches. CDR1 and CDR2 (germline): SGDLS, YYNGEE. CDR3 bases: TGTGCCAGCAGCGAGACAGGGGGGTTTGGTACTGAAGCTTTCTTT. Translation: CASSETGGFGTEAFF.

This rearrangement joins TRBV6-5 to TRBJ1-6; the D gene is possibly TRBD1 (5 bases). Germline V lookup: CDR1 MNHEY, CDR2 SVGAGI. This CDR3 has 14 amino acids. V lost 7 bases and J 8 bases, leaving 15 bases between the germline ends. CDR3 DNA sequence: TGTGCCAGCACCCGTAAGGGGTCCCATTCACCCCTCCACTTT. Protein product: CASTRKGSHSPLHF.

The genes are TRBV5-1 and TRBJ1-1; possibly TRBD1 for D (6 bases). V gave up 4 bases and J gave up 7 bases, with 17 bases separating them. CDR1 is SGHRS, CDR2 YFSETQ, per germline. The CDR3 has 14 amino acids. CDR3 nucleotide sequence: TGCGCCAGCAGCCCCTCGCAGGGGTGGATTGAAGCTTTCTTT. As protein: CASSPSQGWIEAFF.

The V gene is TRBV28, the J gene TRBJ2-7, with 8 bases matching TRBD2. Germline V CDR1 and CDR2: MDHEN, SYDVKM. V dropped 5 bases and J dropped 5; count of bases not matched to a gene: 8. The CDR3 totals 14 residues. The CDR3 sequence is CASSPTGGRDEQYF. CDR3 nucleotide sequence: TGTGCCAGCAGTCCCACGGGGGGGCGAGACGAGCAGTACTTC.

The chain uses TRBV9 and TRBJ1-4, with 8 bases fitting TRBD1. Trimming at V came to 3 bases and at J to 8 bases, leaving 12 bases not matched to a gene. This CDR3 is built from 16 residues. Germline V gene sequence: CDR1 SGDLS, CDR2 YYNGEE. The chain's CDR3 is CASSAKPTGEYEKLFF. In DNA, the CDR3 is TGTGCCAGCAGCGCCAAACCGACAGGGGAATACGAAAAACTGTTTTTT.

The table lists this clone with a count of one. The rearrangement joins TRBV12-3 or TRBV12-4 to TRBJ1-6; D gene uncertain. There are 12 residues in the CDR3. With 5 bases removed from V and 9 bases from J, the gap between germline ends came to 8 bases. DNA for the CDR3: TGTGCCAGCAGTCTCGTCCTTTCACCCCTCCACTTT. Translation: CASSLVLSPLHF.